This T cell receptor beta chain comes out of a study of T cell responses to AZD1222 COVID-19 vaccine. General study findings and limits: Regions 160-218 and 743-854 held dominance among vaccine-associated CD4 TCRs, which spanned spike. Epitopes outside B.1.351 and B.1.1.7 mutated regions reportedly drew nearly half of spike TCRs. Rises in breadth and depth of Spike-specific TCRs came after two AZD1222 doses. Just six AZD1222 recipients were seropositive at baseline.

Only in-frame clones appear in the TCRdb table, and some are missing; sequencing was by immunoSEQ multiplex PCR. Of around 78,000 clones listed, about nine tenths are singletons. V shed 3 bases, J shed 9 bases, and the junction held 5 bases outside the gene matches. The CDR3 consists of 12 residues. Looked up from germline, CDR1 is SQVTM and CDR2 is ANQGSEA. Remarks on this clone: The antigen is not known.

The TCR comes from an adult in good health. The sequenced sample was peripheral blood, obtained on day 0 of AZD1222 vaccination. The chain couples TRBV29-1 to TRBJ2-1, with 7 bases identical to TRBD2. Here the CDR3 reads CSVEVGGGEQFF. In DNA, the CDR3 is TGCAGCGTTGAGGTTGGGGGGGGTGAGCAGTTCTTC.